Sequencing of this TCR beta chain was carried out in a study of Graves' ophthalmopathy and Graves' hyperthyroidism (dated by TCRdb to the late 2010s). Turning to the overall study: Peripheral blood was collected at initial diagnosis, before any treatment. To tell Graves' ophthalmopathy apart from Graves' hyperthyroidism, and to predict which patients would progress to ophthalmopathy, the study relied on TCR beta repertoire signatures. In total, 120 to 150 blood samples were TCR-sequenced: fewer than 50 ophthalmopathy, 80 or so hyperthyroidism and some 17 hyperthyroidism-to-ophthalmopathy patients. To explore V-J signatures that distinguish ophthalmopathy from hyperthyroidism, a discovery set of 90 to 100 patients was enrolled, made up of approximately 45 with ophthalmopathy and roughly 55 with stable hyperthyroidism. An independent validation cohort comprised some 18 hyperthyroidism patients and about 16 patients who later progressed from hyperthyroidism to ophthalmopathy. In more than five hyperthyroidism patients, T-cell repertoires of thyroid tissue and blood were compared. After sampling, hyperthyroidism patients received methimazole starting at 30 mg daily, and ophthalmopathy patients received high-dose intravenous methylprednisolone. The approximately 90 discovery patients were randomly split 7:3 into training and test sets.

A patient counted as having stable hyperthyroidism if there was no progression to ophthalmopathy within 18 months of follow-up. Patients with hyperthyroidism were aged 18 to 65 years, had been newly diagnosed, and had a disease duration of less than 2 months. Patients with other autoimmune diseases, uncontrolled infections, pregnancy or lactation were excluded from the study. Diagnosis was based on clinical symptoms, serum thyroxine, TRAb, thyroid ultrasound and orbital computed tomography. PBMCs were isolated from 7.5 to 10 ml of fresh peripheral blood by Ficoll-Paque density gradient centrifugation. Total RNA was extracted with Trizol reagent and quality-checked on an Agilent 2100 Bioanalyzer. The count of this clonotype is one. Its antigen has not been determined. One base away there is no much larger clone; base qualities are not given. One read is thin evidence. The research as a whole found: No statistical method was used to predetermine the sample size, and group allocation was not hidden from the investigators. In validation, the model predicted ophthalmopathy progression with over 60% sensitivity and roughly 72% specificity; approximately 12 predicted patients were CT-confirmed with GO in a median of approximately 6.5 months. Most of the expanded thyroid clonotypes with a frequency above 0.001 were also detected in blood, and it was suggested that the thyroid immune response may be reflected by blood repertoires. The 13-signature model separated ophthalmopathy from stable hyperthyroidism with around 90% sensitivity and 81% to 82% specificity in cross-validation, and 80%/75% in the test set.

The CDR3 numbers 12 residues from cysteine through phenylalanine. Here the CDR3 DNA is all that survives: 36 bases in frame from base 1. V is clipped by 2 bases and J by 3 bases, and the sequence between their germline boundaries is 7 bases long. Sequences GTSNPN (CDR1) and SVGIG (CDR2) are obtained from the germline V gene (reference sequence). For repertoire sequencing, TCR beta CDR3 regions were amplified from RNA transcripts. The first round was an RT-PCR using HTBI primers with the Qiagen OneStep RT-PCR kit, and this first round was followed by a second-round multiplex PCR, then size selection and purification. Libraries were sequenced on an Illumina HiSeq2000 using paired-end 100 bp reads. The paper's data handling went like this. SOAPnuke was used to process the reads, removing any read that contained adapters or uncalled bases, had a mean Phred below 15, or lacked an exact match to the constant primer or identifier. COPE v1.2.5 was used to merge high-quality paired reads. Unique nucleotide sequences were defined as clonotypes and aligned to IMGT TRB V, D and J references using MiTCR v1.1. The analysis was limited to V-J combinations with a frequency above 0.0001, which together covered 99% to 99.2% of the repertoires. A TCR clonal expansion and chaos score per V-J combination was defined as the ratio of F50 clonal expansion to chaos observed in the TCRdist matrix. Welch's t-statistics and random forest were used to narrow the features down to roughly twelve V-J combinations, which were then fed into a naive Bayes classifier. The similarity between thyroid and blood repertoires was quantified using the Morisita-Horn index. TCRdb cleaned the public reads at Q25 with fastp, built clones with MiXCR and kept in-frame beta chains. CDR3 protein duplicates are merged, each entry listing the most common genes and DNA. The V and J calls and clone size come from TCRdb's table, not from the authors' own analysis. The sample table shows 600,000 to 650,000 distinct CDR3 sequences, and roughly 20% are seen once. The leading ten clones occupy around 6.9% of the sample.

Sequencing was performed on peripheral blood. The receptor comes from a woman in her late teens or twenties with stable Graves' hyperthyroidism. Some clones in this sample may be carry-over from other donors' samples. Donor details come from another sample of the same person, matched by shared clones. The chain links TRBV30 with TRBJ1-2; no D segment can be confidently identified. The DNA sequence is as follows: TGTGCCTGGAGTCAAGGGCACTATGGCTACACCTTC. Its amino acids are CAWSQGHYGYTF.